The following is a T cell receptor (beta chain) sequence with its context. An amount of RNA that ranged from about 0.45 to 1 ug was reverse transcribed with random hexamers. Each CDR3 protein gets one entry after TCRdb re-called the immunoSEQ multiplex PCR reads with MiXCR. The table includes over 130,000 distinct CDR3 sequences, 85% to 95% detected once. The sample comes from a study of CD8 T cells in Susac syndrome. This TCR was recovered from a human donor with multiple sclerosis. The specimen sequenced was CD4+ T cells from PBMCs.

This CDR3 reads CASSPHSYGYTF. The CDR3, as DNA: TGTGCCAGCAGCCCCCATAGCTATGGCTACACCTTC. The chain links TRBV9 to TRBJ1-2; D uncertain. Per germline, CDR1 SGDLS and CDR2 YYNGEE. The CDR3 length is 12 residues. Trimming stripped 4 bases from V and 4 bases from J, with 8 bases between.